This T cell receptor (beta chain) was documented in a study of CD8 T cells in Susac syndrome. Broader study findings: The study acknowledged a relatively small number of individuals in its TCR sequencing and HLA analysis.

On this clonotype itself: The target antigen is unknown.

Peripheral blood CD8+ and CD4+ T cells were profiled by TCR beta sequencing. The TEMRA cells underwent FACS enrichment, while the CD8+ and CD4+ T cells underwent negative isolation. The CDR3 covers 13 residues. Trimming removed 1 base from V and 14 bases from J; junction bases left unmatched: 8. Germline V lookup: CDR1 GTSNPN, CDR2 SVGIG (reference sequence). After extraction with the RNeasy kit, about 0.45 to 1 ug of the RNA was reverse transcribed using random hexamers. immunoSEQ multiplex PCR amplified TCR beta CDR3 across 54 Vbeta, 13 Jbeta. TCRdb fed the immunoSEQ multiplex PCR reads into MiXCR, producing one record per CDR3 protein. The top ten clones hold approximately 0.07% of a sample with more than 200,000 distinct CDR3 sequences, just over 90% of them seen once.

This receptor was taken from a human donor with multiple sclerosis. The sequenced material came from CD4+ T cells from PBMCs. This chain connects TRBV30 to TRBJ1-6; 7 bases are shared with TRBD1. This CDR3 is CAWSGQGILSLHF. As DNA, the CDR3 is TGTGCCTGGAGTGGACAGGGCATTTTGTCCCTCCACTTT.